This TCR beta chain was documented in a study of a mutant IDH1 vaccine in newly diagnosed glioma. On the study more broadly: Each patient was administered eight vaccinations, scheduled in weeks 1, 3, 5, 7, 11, 15, 19 and 23. With temozolomide cycles, or 4-6 weeks after radiotherapy alone, vaccination was started.

As concerns this clone: Its antigen is undetermined.

Time point meaning: week 5, during vaccination. Each dose of the vaccine consisted of 300 ug of mutant IDH1 20-mer peptide, with topical imiquimod. Libraries were prepared by immunoSEQ multiplex PCR; TCRdb keeps only in-frame clonotypes and omits some of them. This table has about 25,000 clones, 75% to 80% appearing once. Sample: PBMCs, taken from a glioma patient whose treatment included an IDH1 peptide vaccine. The sequence came from a man aged 40-49 years with glioma.

The DNA of the CDR3 is TGTGCCAGCAGCTTAGGGGCCGACAGCCTTAGGGAGCAGTACTTC. It encodes CASSLGADSLREQYF. V gene TRBV13 combines with J gene TRBJ2-7; a possible D gene is TRBD1 (5 bases). Germline CDR1 reads PRHDT; CDR2 reads FYEKMQ (reference sequence). With 0 bases removed from V and 7 bases from J, the gap between germline ends came to 16 bases. The CDR3 spans 15 residues.